One and the same sample provided the 23 T cell receptor beta chains below, sequenced in a study of cytomegalovirus exposure and HLA in healthy donors (dated by TCRdb to about 2017). Receptor libraries were prepared by the immunoSEQ multiplex PCR assay. A mixture of 60 forward primers for TCR Vbeta segments and 13 reverse primers for TCR Jbeta segments was used in the multiplex PCR. The table comes from immuneACCESS by way of TCRdb, which keeps in-frame sequences with V and J called. Part of the clones is missing from these tables; in studies checked, under half for an unresolved V gene and the rest for unknown reasons. This sample lists some 90,000 clones; roughly four fifths were detected once. The top ten constitute 10% of the sample. The sample was PBMCs. The receptor set was obtained from a human donor in good health.

This clone appeared a single time. The V and J genes are TRBV5-1 and TRBJ1-1; maybe TRBD1 (5 bases). V gave up 2 bases and J gave up 5 bases, with 10 bases separating them. CDR1 and CDR2 (germline): SGHRS, YFSETQ. This CDR3 is built from 13 residues. CDR3 sequence reads: CASSLRGRTEAFF. The DNA of the CDR3 is TGCGCCAGCAGCTTAAGGGGTAGGACTGAAGCTTTCTTT. The entire variable domain, with the rest obtained from reference TRBV5-1 and TRBJ1-1, is as follows: KAGVTQTPRYLIKTRGQQVTLSCSPISGHRSVSWYQQTPGQGLQFLFEYFSETQRNKGNFPGRFSGRQFSNSRSEMNVSTLELGDSALYLCASSLRGRTEAFFGQGTRLTVV.

V and J are TRBV4-3 and TRBJ1-2; tentative D call: TRBD1 (5 bases). Trimming left V 7 bases short and J 8 bases short, with 20 bases between. This CDR3 contains 14 residues. Germline lookup yields CDR1 LGHNA and CDR2 YSLEER. CDR3 sequence reads: CASTDTGTLRGYTF. CDR3 sequence (DNA): TGCGCCAGCACGGATACAGGAACGCTTCGGGGCTACACCTTC.

This chain uses TRBV28 with TRBJ2-4; D might be TRBD1 (6 bases). Trimming shortened V by 5 bases and J by 0 bases, and 8 bases separated the two germline ends. The CDR3 has 14 amino acids. Germline lookup yields CDR1 MDHEN and CDR2 SYDVKM. CDR3 in amino acids: CASSRTEAKNIQYF. The CDR3 region has the DNA TGTGCCAGCAGTCGGACAGAAGCCAAAAACATTCAGTACTTC.

The chain combines TRBV7-9 with TRBJ1-3; no clear D. Germline V lookup: CDR1 SEHNR, CDR2 FQNEAQ (reference sequence). V was shortened by 1 base and J by 0 bases, with 7 bases between the two germline ends. The length of the CDR3 is 15 residues. CDR3 in DNA: TGTGCCAGCAGCTTAGTAACGGTCTCTGGAAACACCATATATTTT. Its protein product is CASSLVTVSGNTIYF.

This chain uses TRBV28 with TRBJ1-1; 9 bases line up with TRBD1. Looked up from germline, CDR1 is MDHEN and CDR2 is SYDVKM. V was clipped by 5 bases and J by 11 bases; unmatched bases: 6. The length of the CDR3 is 12 residues. CDR3 DNA sequence: TGTGCCAGCAGTGTGGGACAGGGTGGGGCTTTCTTT. This translates into CASSVGQGGAFF.

A word on this clone: A junction end diverges from the germline sequence, so it may reflect a read error. The rearrangement links TRBV5-1 to TRBJ2-5; D gene uncertain. The CDR3 has 12 amino acids. Germline CDR1 reads SGHRS; CDR2 reads YFSETQ. The CDR3 loop reads CVSSLGAETQYF. The CDR3 DNA sequence: TGCGTCAGCAGCTTGGGTGCGGAGACCCAGTACTTC.

The chain combines TRBV7-9 with TRBJ1-2; the match to TRBD1 covers 9 bases. CDR1 and CDR2 from the germline V gene are SEHNR and FQNEAQ (reference sequence). This CDR3 contains 15 residues. With 5 bases clipped from V and 4 bases from J, the junction kept 8 bases outside the gene matches. The CDR3 nucleotides read TGTGCCAGCAGCCCCGTGGACAGGGGTGCCTATGGCTACACCTTC. Translation gives CASSPVDRGAYGYTF.

V is TRBV5-4 and J is TRBJ1-6; tentatively, D is TRBD1 (5 bases). The germline CDR1 and CDR2 sequences are SGHNT and YYREEE (reference sequence). CDR3 length: 15 residues. The V end lost 4 bases, the J end lost 7 bases, and 15 bases lay between the germline ends. The CDR3 loop is CASSAPGLRNSPLHF. CDR3 nucleotide sequence: TGTGCCAGCAGCGCACCGGGACTGAGGAATTCACCCCTCCACTTT. The full variable domain, its missing parts supplied by reference TRBV5-4 and TRBJ1-6, is ETGVTQSPTHLIKTRGQQVTLRCSSQSGHNTVSWYQQALGQGPQFIFQYYREEENGRGNFPPRFSGLQFPNYSSELNVNALELDDSALYLCASSAPGLRNSPLHFGNGTRLTVT.

The V call is TRBV4-3, the J call TRBJ2-6; no firm D call. The ends were cut back, 3 bases at V and 0 bases at J, with 9 bases in the middle. The CDR3 totals 16 residues. CDR1 is LGHNA and CDR2 is YSLEER in the germline V gene. This CDR3 reads CASSHQTGSGANVLTF. The DNA for the CDR3 is TGCGCCAGCAGCCACCAGACGGGCTCTGGGGCCAACGTCCTGACTTTC.

V and J are TRBV6-4 and TRBJ2-3; D might be TRBD2 (7 bases). Germline CDR1 and CDR2: MRHNA and SNTAGT. Trimming stripped 0 bases from V and 4 bases from J, with 11 bases between. The CDR3 is 15 residues long. The CDR3 DNA reads as TGTGCCAGCAGTGACTCGGGGGGGGCGCCAGATACGCAGTATTTT. Protein: CASSDSGGAPDTQYF.

J is TRBJ2-7 and V is TRBV7-9, with TRBD1 as a possible D gene (5 bases). In germline, CDR1 is SEHNR, CDR2 FQNEAQ (reference sequence). The V end was cut by 5 bases, the J end by 3 bases, with 14 bases between. The CDR3 sequence is 14 residues long. In DNA, the CDR3 is TGTGCCAGCAGCAAACAGGCGCTACTCTACGAGCAGTACTTC. Residues: CASSKQALLYEQYF.

The CDR3 region has the DNA TGCAGCGTTGCCACAGGGCCCCAAGAGACCCAGTACTTC. Amino acid sequence: CSVATGPQETQYF. The chain carries TRBV29-1 and TRBJ2-5; a weak D match, TRBD1 (6 bases). CDR1 SQVTM and CDR2 ANQGSEA come from the germline V gene. Between the trimmed V and J ends, which lost 4 bases and 1 base, there was a span of 10 bases. The CDR3 loop spans 13 amino acids.

This chain links TRBV27 with TRBJ1-1; possibly TRBD1 for D (6 bases). The CDR3 has 16 residues. V lost 5 bases and J 4 bases, leaving 20 bases between the germline ends. Germline V gene lookup returns CDR1 MNHEY and CDR2 SMNVEV (reference sequence). CDR3 nucleotides: TGTGCCAGCAGTGGCCGACTCGCAGGGGTTGGCACTGAAGCTTTCTTT. It encodes CASSGRLAGVGTEAFF.

The chain recombines TRBV27 with TRBJ1-4; 7 bases match TRBD1. The CDR3 length is 20 residues. The trim removed 0 bases at V and 1 base at J, leaving 14 bases unmatched. Germline V CDR1 and CDR2: MNHEY, SMNVEV (reference sequence). CDR3 in amino acids: CASSLSRTGARSLTNEKLFF. CDR3 DNA sequence: TGTGCCAGCAGTTTATCTCGAACAGGGGCCCGGTCCCTAACTAATGAAAAACTGTTTTTT. Combining the CDR3 with reference TRBV27 and TRBJ1-4 gives the whole variable domain EAQVTQNPRYLITVTGKKLTVTCSQNMNHEYMSWYRQDPGLGLRQIYYSMNVEVTDKGDVPEGYKVSRKEKRNFPLILESPSPNQTSLYFCASSLSRTGARSLTNEKLFFGSGTQLSVL.

The chain is built from TRBV19 and TRBJ2-7; 9 bases fit TRBD1. The CDR3 is made up of 15 amino acids. J was trimmed by 4 bases and V by 5 bases; bases with no gene match: 9. The V gene's germline CDR1 is LNHDA and CDR2 SQIVND (reference sequence). The CDR3 nucleotides read TGTGCCAGTAGTCCTCCCGGGACAGGGAAATACGAGCAGTACTTC. Its translation is CASSPPGTGKYEQYF.

The gene calls are TRBV27 and TRBJ1-6; no clear D gene. V shed 6 bases and J shed 7 bases, with 19 bases lying between them. The CDR3 contains 16 residues. Germline V gene sequence: CDR1 MNHEY, CDR2 SMNVEV (reference sequence). CDR3 coding DNA: TGTGCCAGCAGGCCCTTAGGCGGGCAGATAAATTCACCCCTCCACTTT. It codes for CASRPLGGQINSPLHF.

V gene TRBV7-3 combines with J gene TRBJ2-5, with a weak D call TRBD2 (6 bases). The CDR3 length is 14 residues. V lost 5 bases to trimming and J lost 5 bases, with 15 bases between them. Per germline, CDR1 SGHTA and CDR2 FQGTGA. CDR3 in DNA: TGTGCCAGCAGCCCCAAGGGGAGCGGGGAGACCCAGTACTTC. Translated, it gives CASSPKGSGETQYF.

The chain joins TRBV28 to TRBJ2-1, with 7 nucleotides matching TRBD2. The CDR3 sequence is 14 residues long. CDR1 is MDHEN, CDR2 SYDVKM, per germline. The trim removed 5 bases at V and 0 bases at J, leaving 1 base unmatched. DNA for the CDR3: TGTGCCAGCAGTCGGGGGGACTCCTACAATGAGCAGTTCTTC. Residues: CASSRGDSYNEQFF.

This chain links TRBV4-3 with TRBJ1-3; D call uncertain. The germline CDR1 and CDR2 sequences are LGHNA and YSLEER. CDR3 length: 16 residues. V was pared by 1 base and J by 2 bases, with 12 bases between. This chain's CDR3 is CASSQAIIQAGNTIYF. CDR3 bases: TGCGCCAGCAGCCAAGCTATCATCCAAGCTGGAAACACCATATATTTT.

The chain combines TRBV5-1 with TRBJ2-7; possible D gene TRBD1, 5 bases. Trimming shortened V by 0 bases and J by 3 bases, and 7 bases separated the two germline ends. This CDR3 is 13 amino acids long. The germline CDR1 and CDR2 sequences are SGHRS and YFSETQ. The CDR3 region is CASSLEGVYEQYF. CDR3 in DNA: TGCGCCAGCAGCTTGGAAGGGGTCTACGAGCAGTACTTC. The full variable domain, its missing parts supplied by reference TRBV5-1 and TRBJ2-7, is KAGVTQTPRYLIKTRGQQVTLSCSPISGHRSVSWYQQTPGQGLQFLFEYFSETQRNKGNFPGRFSGRQFSNSRSEMNVSTLELGDSALYLCASSLEGVYEQYFGPGTRLTVT.

This chain connects TRBV18 to TRBJ2-7, with 13 bases that match TRBD2. The CDR3 is made up of 17 amino acids. The V gene's germline CDR1 is KGHSH and CDR2 LQKENI. The ends lost 2 bases at V and 5 bases at J; junction bases unmatched: 9. CDR3 protein: CASSPALAGGPVNEQYF. The CDR3 nucleotides are TGTGCCAGCTCACCAGCACTAGCGGGAGGGCCGGTCAACGAGCAGTACTTC.

The rearrangement uses TRBV28 and TRBJ1-2; TRBD1 matches at 8 bases. The junction had 7 bases not matched to a gene; V was cut back by 0 bases and J by 1 base. CDR3 length: 17 amino acids. The germline V gene has CDR1 MDHEN and CDR2 SYDVKM. In nucleotides, the CDR3 is TGTGCCAGCAGTTTATGGGGGGGGGACAGGATTAACTATGGCTACACCTTC. It specifies CASSLWGGDRINYGYTF.

J is TRBJ1-6 and V is TRBV4-1, with D perhaps matching TRBD1 (6 bases). The length of the CDR3 is 15 residues. Germline values: CDR1 MGHRA, CDR2 YSYEKL. Trimming removed 1 base from V and 3 bases from J, with 7 bases in between. The CDR3 DNA is TGCGCCAGCAGCCAAGCGGACAGCTATAATTCACCCCTCCACTTT. Translated, it gives CASSQADSYNSPLHF.